The 18 T cell receptor beta chains in this list originate from one sample, sequenced in a study of identical twins. Each CDR3 protein is one row after TCRdb ran MiXCR on the 5' RACE reads. Of roughly 1.6 million distinct CDR3 sequences in the sample, less than 35% were seen once. The sample was cord blood. These receptors came from a newborn girl in good health.

The chain couples TRBV2 to TRBJ1-1, with D tentatively TRBD1 (6 bases). CDR1 and CDR2 (germline): SNHLY, FYNNEI. The CDR3 extends over 18 amino acids. Trimming removed 6 bases at V and 2 bases at J, with 25 bases between. CDR3 nucleotide sequence: TGTGCCAGCAGGGCGAGAGGGCTGGACAGCACCCTTAACACTGAAGCTTTCTTT. Its protein is CASRARGLDSTLNTEAFF.

The chain has TRBV10-3 and TRBJ2-7; D is unresolved. This CDR3 spans 13 amino acids. Germline V gene data show CDR1 as ENHRY and CDR2 as SYGVKD. V was clipped by 4 bases and J by 0 bases, with 7 bases between them. Here the CDR3 DNA reads TGTGCCATCAGTGTCAGAGACTCCTACGAGCAGTACTTC. It specifies CAISVRDSYEQYF.

This rearrangement joins TRBV9 to TRBJ1-1; 9 positions agree with TRBD1. CDR1 and CDR2 from the germline V gene are SGDLS and YYNGEE. Trimming removed 0 bases from V and 8 bases from J; junction bases left unmatched: 5. This CDR3 region has 14 residues. The CDR3: CASSVVRQGVEAFF. The CDR3, as DNA: TGTGCCAGCAGCGTAGTTAGACAGGGGGTAGAAGCTTTCTTT.

The sample holds a few counts of this clonotype. The chain joins TRBV7-9 to TRBJ2-1, with TRBD2 matching over 9 bases. CDR3 length equals 18 residues. The V gene's germline CDR1 is SEHNR and CDR2 FQNEAQ (reference sequence). The V segment lost 2 bases and the J segment 2 bases; nucleotides outside the gene matches: 10. The CDR3 is CASSLTEGSGRPYNEQFF. In DNA, the CDR3 is TGTGCCAGCAGCTTAACCGAGGGTAGCGGGAGACCCTACAATGAGCAGTTCTTC.

The chain recombines TRBV30 with TRBJ2-1; 15 bases match TRBD2. Germline lookup yields CDR1 GTSNPN and CDR2 SVGIG (reference sequence). Losses at the gene ends were 0 bases for V and 8 bases for J; bases not matched to a gene: 5. The CDR3 is 16 amino acids. The CDR3 nucleotides are TGTGCCTGGAGTGTTGGGACTAGCGGGGGGTGGGATGAGCAGTTCTTC. Encoded protein: CAWSVGTSGGWDEQFF.

The CDR3 sequence is CASSGLNSSYNEQFF. For the CDR3, the DNA is TGTGCCAGCAGCGGGCTAAATAGCTCCTACAATGAGCAGTTCTTC. The rearrangement joins TRBV11-2 to TRBJ2-1; D gene ambiguous. Trimming left V 5 bases short and J 0 bases short, with 11 bases between. This CDR3 is 15 amino acids long. Germline CDR1 and CDR2: SGHAT and FQNNGV.

This clonotype was seen at least ten times. The V gene is TRBV12-5, the J gene TRBJ2-1; D unresolved. V was clipped by 1 base and J by 4 bases, with 8 bases between them. Germline CDR1 is LGHNT and CDR2 is FRNRAP. This CDR3 has 14 residues. This CDR3 reads CASGLGVGYNEQFF. CDR3 coding DNA: TGTGCTAGTGGTTTGGGTGTCGGGTACAATGAGCAGTTCTTC.

This clonotype was counted a few times. The chain recombines TRBV20-1 with TRBJ2-1; TRBD2 aligns across 9 bases. With V trimmed by 0 bases and J by 4 bases, 4 bases remained unmatched. The CDR3 has 15 amino acids. Germline V gene sequence: CDR1 DFQATT, CDR2 SNEGSKA (reference sequence). For the CDR3, the DNA is TGCAGTGCTAGAGAAGCGGGGGGATTTTACAATGAGCAGTTCTTC. Protein: CSAREAGGFYNEQFF.

V and J are TRBV20-1 and TRBJ2-3, with D maybe TRBD2 (6 bases). Germline loops: CDR1 DFQATT, CDR2 SNEGSKA (reference sequence). CDR3 length equals 13 residues. CDR3 sequence (DNA): TGCACCACGTTTCGGGGGAACACAGATACGCAGTATTTT. Translating gives CTTFRGNTDTQYF.

This clonotype was counted a few times. The J gene is TRBJ1-5, the V gene TRBV21-1. TRBV21-1 is described as a pseudogene. This CDR3 comprises 12 residues. The CDR3 DNA reads TGTGCCAGCAAAGAGGGTGATCAGCCCCAGCATTTT. Amino acids: CASKEGDQPQHF.

The V call is TRBV11-3, the J call TRBJ1-6; D remains unclear. V was cut by 0 bases and J by 10 bases, with 7 bases left in between. This CDR3 has 13 amino acids. Germline CDR1 SGHNT, CDR2 YENEEA. CDR3 protein: CASSLETGSPLHF. CDR3 DNA sequence: TGTGCCAGCAGCTTAGAAACTGGATCACCCCTCCACTTT.

The chain couples TRBV7-8 to TRBJ2-5, with D maybe TRBD1 (5 bases). The J call may be faulty, since TRBJ2-7 better matches the DNA end. Germline-derived CDR1 and CDR2 are SGHVS and FQNEAQ. CDR3 length: 14 amino acids. CDR3 loop: CASSLETVFYEQYF. As DNA, the CDR3 is TGTGCCAGCAGCTTAGAGACAGTCTTCTACGAGCAGTACTTC.

At least ten counts were recorded for this clonotype. The chain uses TRBV7-2 and TRBJ2-3; D uncertain. V lost 1 base to trimming and J lost 0 bases, with 8 bases between them. CDR1 is SGHTA and CDR2 is FQGNSA in the germline V gene. The CDR3 totals 15 residues. The CDR3 here is CASSLVYTSTDTQYF. The CDR3 DNA sequence: TGTGCCAGCAGCTTAGTGTATACTAGCACAGATACGCAGTATTTT.

This chain joins TRBV9 and TRBJ1-2; D is ambiguous. The V end was cut by 0 bases, the J end by 4 bases, with 10 bases between. The CDR3 length is 14 residues. CDR1 is SGDLS and CDR2 is YYNGEE in the germline V gene. The CDR3 sequence: CASSVDGRSYGYTF. CDR3 nucleotides: TGTGCCAGCAGCGTAGATGGCAGGTCCTATGGCTACACCTTC.

The chain links TRBV5-4 to TRBJ1-1; possibly TRBD1 for D (5 bases). Germline V gene sequence: CDR1 SGHNT, CDR2 YYREEE (reference sequence). The CDR3 has 18 residues. V was clipped by 2 bases and J by 1 base, with 21 bases between them. The CDR3 nucleotides are TGTGCCAGCAGCTTAAACGGTCCTCCGGGACGGCAGAACACTGAAGCTTTCTTT. It yields the protein CASSLNGPPGRQNTEAFF.

V usage is TRBV6-1 and J usage is TRBJ1-1; 8 bases align to TRBD1. The CDR3 is 14 amino acids. Germline assignment: CDR1 MNHNS and CDR2 SASEGT. Germline trimming cut 4 bases from V and 4 bases from J; bases unmatched to any gene: 5. The CDR3 nucleotides read TGTGCCAGCAGTGGGGGACAGGCGGTCACTGAAGCTTTCTTT. It encodes CASSGGQAVTEAFF.

The chain carries TRBV20-1 and TRBJ1-5; a possible D gene is TRBD1 (6 bases). This CDR3 has 14 amino acids. V was clipped by 2 bases and J by 4 bases, with 12 bases between them. Germline V gene lookup returns CDR1 DFQATT and CDR2 SNEGSKA (reference sequence). This CDR3 reads CSARNGQGNQPQHF. CDR3 bases: TGCAGTGCTAGAAATGGGCAGGGGAATCAGCCCCAGCATTTT.

V usage is TRBV10-3 and J usage is TRBJ2-1; 15 bases are a match to TRBD2. Trimming cost V 5 bases and J 7 bases; bases outside gene matches: 6. The germline V gene has CDR1 ENHRY and CDR2 SYGVKD. The CDR3 sequence is 16 residues long. The chain's CDR3 is CAISYRTSGRENEQFF. CDR3 DNA sequence: TGTGCCATCAGTTACCGGACTAGCGGGAGGGAGAATGAGCAGTTCTTC.